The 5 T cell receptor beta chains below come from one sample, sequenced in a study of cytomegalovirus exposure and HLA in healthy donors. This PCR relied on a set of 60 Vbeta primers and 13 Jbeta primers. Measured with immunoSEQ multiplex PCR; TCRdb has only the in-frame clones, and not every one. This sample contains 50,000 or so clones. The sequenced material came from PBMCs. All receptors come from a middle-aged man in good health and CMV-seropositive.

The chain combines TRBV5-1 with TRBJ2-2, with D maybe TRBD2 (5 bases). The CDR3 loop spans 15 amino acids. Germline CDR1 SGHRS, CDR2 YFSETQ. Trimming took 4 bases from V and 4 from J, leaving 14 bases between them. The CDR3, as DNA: TGCGCCAGCAGCACAGACACTAGTCTCACCGGGGAGCTGTTTTTT. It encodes CASSTDTSLTGELFF.

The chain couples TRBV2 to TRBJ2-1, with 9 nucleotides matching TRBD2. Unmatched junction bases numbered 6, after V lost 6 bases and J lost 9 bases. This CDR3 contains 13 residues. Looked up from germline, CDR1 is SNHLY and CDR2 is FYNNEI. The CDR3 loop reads CASRGGAGGEQFF. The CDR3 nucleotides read TGTGCCAGCAGGGGTGGAGCGGGGGGTGAGCAGTTCTTC.

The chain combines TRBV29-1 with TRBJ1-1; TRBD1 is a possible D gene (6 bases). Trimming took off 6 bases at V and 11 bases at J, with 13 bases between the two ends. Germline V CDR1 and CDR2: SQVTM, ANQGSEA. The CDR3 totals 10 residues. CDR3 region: CSVYQGLAFF. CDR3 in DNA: TGCAGCGTATACCAGGGGCTTGCTTTCTTT. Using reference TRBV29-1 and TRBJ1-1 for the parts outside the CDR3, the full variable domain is SAVISQKPSRDICQRGTSLTIQCQVDSQVTMMFWYRQQPGQSLTLIATANQGSEATYESGFVIDKFPISRPNLTFSTLTVSNMSPEDSSIYLCSVYQGLAFFGQGTRLTVV.

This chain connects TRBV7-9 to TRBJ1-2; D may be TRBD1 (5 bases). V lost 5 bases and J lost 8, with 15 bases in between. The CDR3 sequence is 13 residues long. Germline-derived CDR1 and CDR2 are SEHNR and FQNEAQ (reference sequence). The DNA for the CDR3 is TGTGCCAGCAGCCCTGGGGAGGGGTACGGCTACACCTTC. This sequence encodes CASSPGEGYGYTF.

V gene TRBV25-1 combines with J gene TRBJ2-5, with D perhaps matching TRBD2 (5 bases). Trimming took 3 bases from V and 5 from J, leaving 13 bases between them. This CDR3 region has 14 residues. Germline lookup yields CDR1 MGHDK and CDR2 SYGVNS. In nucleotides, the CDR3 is TGTGCCAGCAGTGACTCCGGGGTGCTGGAGACCCAGTACTTC. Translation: CASSDSGVLETQYF.